This T cell receptor beta chain originates from a study of identical twins (dated by TCRdb to the mid-2010s). Background on the whole study: To test whether fetal clonotypes persist, the study used deep sequencing on TCR alpha and beta repertoires from monozygotic twins, unrelated adults of various ages, and cord blood. Replicate twin experiments were performed at different times using different library preparation protocols to rule out contamination. The full study reports these points: A weaker excess of twin sharing was found in beta out-of-frame sequences because the signal-to-noise ratio was lowered by fewer shared sequences. Because the same donors could not be followed over many years, the conclusions depended on cross-sectional statistical analysis. In monozygotic twins, recombination models systematically underestimated out-of-frame TCR alpha sharing, but the models matched the sharing seen between unrelated individuals. Out-of-frame TCR alpha sequences shared between twins showed an excess of low generation-probability sequences compared with coincidental sharing between unrelated individuals. Abundant cord blood beta clonotypes carried fewer insertions; young adult naive repertoires showed a weaker similar trend, while memory repertoires showed none. Zero-insertion analyses could be partly confounded by invariant T cells such as MAIT and iNKT, though diverse VJ usage argued against such confounding for most clonotypes.

In the case of this clonotype: Its antigen specificity is not known. Base qualities are not at hand, and no much larger clone is one base apart.

Every donor in the study was a healthy Caucasian. Receptor libraries were prepared by 5' RACE. The run used an Illumina HiSeq 2000. Template switching added a universal primer binding site, and the final cDNA carried a unique molecular identifier that allowed TCR cDNA molecules to be counted accurately. Specific primers in the conserved constant-segment region were used to synthesize first-strand cDNA for TCR alpha and beta chains. To control for contamination, each cDNA library was double barcoded with a SMART-Mk sample barcode plus Illumina barcodes. TruSeq adapter sequences and Illumina sample barcodes were added in two successive PCR steps. TCR alpha and beta cDNA libraries were sequenced on the Illumina HiSeq platform with custom primers. In the original analysis: Raw reads were processed with MiGEC to extract unique molecular identifiers, and MiXCR was used to determine CDR3 positions. Recombination models were inferred per individual with the repgenHMM and IGoR tools using an EM algorithm. The tcR package in R was used for shared clonotype analysis, with sharing normalized by the product of cloneset sizes. Out-of-frame nonproductive sequences were analyzed to study raw recombination free of thymic and clonal selection effects. TCRdb handled the public reads itself, with Q25 trimming in fastp and clone calling in MiXCR, and kept productive beta chains. Duplicate CDR3 protein sequences are folded into a single record with the most common DNA and genes. None of the V and J calls come from the authors' own analysis; TCRdb made them. This sample comprises around 1.7 million distinct CDR3 sequences, around 33% of them detected only once. More than 0.25% of the sample lies in the top ten.

The CDR3 covers 17 residues, taking in both the cysteine and the phenylalanine. The retained sequence is limited to the CDR3, 51 bases, with the frame set at the first base. CDR1 SGHVS and CDR2 FQNEAQ are derived from the germline V gene. V loses 0 bases at its end and J loses 4 bases; junction bases beyond the gene matches: 11. Recombination linked TRBV7-8 to TRBJ1-2, with 7 middle bases fitting TRBD1. The receptor's source is a newborn girl in good health. The sample comprised cord blood. The DNA reads TGTGCCAGCAGCTTAGCGTGGAAGACAGGGCAAGGCTATGGCTACACCTTC. This is translated as CASSLAWKTGQGYGYTF.